The source of this TCR beta chain is a study of response to subunit inactivated influenza vaccine. Unmatched junction bases numbered 3, after V lost 0 bases and J lost 3 bases. The CDR3 spans 15 residues. Per the germline V gene, CDR1 is LGHNA and CDR2 is YNFKEQ. This clonotype was seen a handful of times. TCRdb reprocessed the RT-PCR reads with MiXCR, giving one entry per CDR3 protein. The sample records more than 550,000 distinct CDR3 sequences, approximately 10% being singletons. This sample also belongs to another study, concerning T cells expressing NK-cell markers. From that paper: For TCR beta, cDNA was produced by 5'RACE template switching with UMIs. The study drew TCR beta repertoires from sorted CD3+CD56+NKG2C+, CD3+CD56+NKG2C- and CD3+CD56-NKG2C+ T cells. Expanded clones of NKG2C+ T cells had an unclear HCMV specificity.

This material consisted of PBMCs from blood, taken on the day of vaccination. The receptor comes from a man aged 45 to 65 who received an inactivated influenza vaccine. V is TRBV4-2 and J is TRBJ2-7; 9 positions match TRBD1. CDR3 region: CASSQDGTGNYEQYF. Written as DNA, the CDR3 is TGTGCCAGCAGCCAAGATGGGACAGGGAACTACGAGCAGTACTTC.